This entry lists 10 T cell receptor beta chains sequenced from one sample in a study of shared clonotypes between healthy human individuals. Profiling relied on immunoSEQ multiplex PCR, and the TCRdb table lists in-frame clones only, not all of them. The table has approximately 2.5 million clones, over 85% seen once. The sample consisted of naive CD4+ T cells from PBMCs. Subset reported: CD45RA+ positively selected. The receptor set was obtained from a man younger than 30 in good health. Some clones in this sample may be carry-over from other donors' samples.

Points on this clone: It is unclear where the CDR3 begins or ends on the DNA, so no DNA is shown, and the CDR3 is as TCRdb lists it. The CDR3 sequence: CASSLTFWGGGIWF. V gene TRBV27 combines with J gene TRBJ1-2; TRBD1, the table's D call, lacks a check against the DNA. Looked up from germline, CDR1 is MNHEY and CDR2 is SMNVEV (reference sequence). Both ends counted, the CDR3 spans 14 residues.

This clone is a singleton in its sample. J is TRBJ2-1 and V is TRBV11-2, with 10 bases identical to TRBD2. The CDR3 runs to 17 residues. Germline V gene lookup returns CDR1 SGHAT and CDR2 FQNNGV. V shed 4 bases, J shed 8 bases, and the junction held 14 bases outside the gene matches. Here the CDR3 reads CASSSPSSSGSGDEQFF. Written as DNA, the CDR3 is TGTGCCAGCAGCTCCCCATCTTCTAGCGGGAGTGGGGATGAGCAGTTCTTC. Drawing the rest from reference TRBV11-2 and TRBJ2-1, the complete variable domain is EAGVAQSPRYKIIEKRQSVAFWCNPISGHATLYWYQQILGQGPKLLIQFQNNGVVDDSQLPKDRFSAERLKGVDSTLKIQPAKLEDSAVYLCASSSPSSSGSGDEQFFGPGTRLTVL.

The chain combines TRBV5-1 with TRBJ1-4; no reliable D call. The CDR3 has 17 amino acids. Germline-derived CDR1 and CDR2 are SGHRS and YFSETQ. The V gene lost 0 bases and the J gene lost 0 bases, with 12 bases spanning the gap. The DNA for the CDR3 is TGCGCCAGCAGCTTGGGAGAAAAAATTGCAACTAATGAAAAACTGTTTTTT. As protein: CASSLGEKIATNEKLFF.

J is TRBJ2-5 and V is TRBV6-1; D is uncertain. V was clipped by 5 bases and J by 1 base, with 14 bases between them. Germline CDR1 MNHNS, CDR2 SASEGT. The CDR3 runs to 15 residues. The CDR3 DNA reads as TGTGCCAGCAGTTCGGGTCAGACTCGCCAAGAGACCCAGTACTTC. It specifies CASSSGQTRQETQYF.

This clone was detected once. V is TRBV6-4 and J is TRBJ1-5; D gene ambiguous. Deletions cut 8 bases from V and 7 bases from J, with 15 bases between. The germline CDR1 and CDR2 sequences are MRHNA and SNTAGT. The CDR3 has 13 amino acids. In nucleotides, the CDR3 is TGTGCCAGCGCGAGAGATACGGGACAGCCCCAGCATTTT. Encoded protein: CASARDTGQPQHF.

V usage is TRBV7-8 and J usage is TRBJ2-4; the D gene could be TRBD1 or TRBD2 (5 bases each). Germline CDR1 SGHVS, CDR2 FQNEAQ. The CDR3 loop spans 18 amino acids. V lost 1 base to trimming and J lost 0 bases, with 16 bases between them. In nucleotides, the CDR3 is TGTGCCAGCAGCTTAGTATTGGGGGTATGGGGAGCCAAAAACATTCAGTACTTC. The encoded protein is CASSLVLGVWGAKNIQYF.

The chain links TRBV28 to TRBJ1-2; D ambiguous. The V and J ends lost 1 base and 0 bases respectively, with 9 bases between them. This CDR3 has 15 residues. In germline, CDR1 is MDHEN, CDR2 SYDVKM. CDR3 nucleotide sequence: TGTGCCAGCAGTTTATTGAGGGTAGCTAACTATGGCTACACCTTC. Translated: CASSLLRVANYGYTF.

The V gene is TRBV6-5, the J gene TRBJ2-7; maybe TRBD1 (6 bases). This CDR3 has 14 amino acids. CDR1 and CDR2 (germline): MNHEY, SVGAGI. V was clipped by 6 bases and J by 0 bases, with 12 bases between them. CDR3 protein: CASRSPRGSYEQYF. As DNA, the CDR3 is TGTGCCAGCAGGTCCCCCAGGGGCTCCTACGAGCAGTACTTC.

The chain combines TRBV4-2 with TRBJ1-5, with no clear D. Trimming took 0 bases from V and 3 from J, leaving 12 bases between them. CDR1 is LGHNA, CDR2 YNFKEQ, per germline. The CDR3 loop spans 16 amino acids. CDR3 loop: CASSQDVGQLNQPQHF. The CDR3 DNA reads TGTGCCAGCAGCCAAGACGTTGGCCAGCTCAATCAGCCCCAGCATTTT.

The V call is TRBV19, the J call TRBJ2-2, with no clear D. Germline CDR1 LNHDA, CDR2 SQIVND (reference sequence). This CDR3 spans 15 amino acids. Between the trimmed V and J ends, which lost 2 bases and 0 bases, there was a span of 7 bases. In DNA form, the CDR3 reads TGTGCCAGTAGTATAAGGGCCGCGAACACCGGGGAGCTGTTTTTT. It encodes CASSIRAANTGELFF.